These T cell receptor beta chains were read from a single sample in a study of technical replicates of blood from several donors. Data came from immunoSEQ multiplex PCR; TCRdb stores just in-frame clones and leaves some out. The sample comprises about 97,000 clones, 96% of which are singletons, and about 0.38% rests with the top ten. The sequenced material came from T cells isolated from PBMCs. These receptors originate from a human donor in good health. CDR3s include the opening cysteine and the closing phenylalanine or tryptophan. Fields, in order: V gene, J gene, CDR3 length, D gene, clone size, CDR3 DNA, CDR3 protein. The D gene is left open where the match is weak. Only part of the rows carry a size: once, few, many, or a class if the clone is expanded.

v_gene: TRBV5-6; j_gene: TRBJ1-4; len: 14; d_gene: TRBD1; abundance: .; CDR3nt: TGTGCCAGCAGCTCCGGACAGGGTAATGAAAAACTGTTTTTT; CDR3aa: CASSSGQGNEKLFF
v_gene: TRBV7-3; j_gene: TRBJ1-2; len: 13; d_gene: .; abundance: .; CDR3nt: TGTGCCAGCAGCCCGCTTCTACCCAATGGCTACACCTTC; CDR3aa: CASSPLLPNGYTF
v_gene: TRBV6-5; j_gene: TRBJ2-3; len: 15; d_gene: TRBD2; abundance: .; CDR3nt: TGTGCCAGCAGTTCTCCGGGACTAGTAACAGATACGCAGTATTTT; CDR3aa: CASSSPGLVTDTQYF
v_gene: TRBV2; j_gene: TRBJ2-1; len: 14; d_gene: TRBD2; abundance: .; CDR3nt: TGTGCCAGCAGTGTCGAGCGGGAGATAAATGAGCAGTTCTTC; CDR3aa: CASSVEREINEQFF
v_gene: TRBV4-1; j_gene: TRBJ2-5; len: 15; d_gene: .; abundance: .; CDR3nt: TGCGCCAGCAGCCAGGGAGGGGGGAGAAGTGAGACCCAGTACTTC; CDR3aa: CASSQGGGRSETQYF
v_gene: TRBV10-3; j_gene: TRBJ2-7; len: 16; d_gene: TRBD1; abundance: .; CDR3nt: TGTGCCATCAGCGGGACCGGGACAGGTCTCTCCTACGAGCAGTACTTC; CDR3aa: CAISGTGTGLSYEQYF
v_gene: TRBV18; j_gene: TRBJ1-2; len: 13; d_gene: TRBD1; abundance: .; CDR3nt: TGTGCCAGCTCACTGACAGGGCCCTATGGCTACACCTTC; CDR3aa: CASSLTGPYGYTF
v_gene: TRBV7-9; j_gene: TRBJ1-1; len: 17; d_gene: TRBD1; abundance: .; CDR3nt: TGTGCCAGCAGCTTAGAGGACAGGGGGCGGTTCGGTACTGAAGCTTTCTTT; CDR3aa: CASSLEDRGRFGTEAFF
v_gene: TRBV30; j_gene: TRBJ1-1; len: 12; d_gene: .; abundance: .; CDR3nt: TGTGCCTGCGGACAGTTGAACACTGAAGCTTTCTTT; CDR3aa: CACGQLNTEAFF
v_gene: TRBV30; j_gene: TRBJ1-2; len: 11; d_gene: .; abundance: .; CDR3nt: TGTGCCTGTCCCCTCCCCGGTGGCTACACCTTC; CDR3aa: CACPLPGGYTF
v_gene: TRBV7-9; j_gene: TRBJ2-7; len: 14; d_gene: TRBD2; abundance: .; CDR3nt: TGTGCCAGCAGCTTAGGCGGGAGGGCCTACGAGCAGTACTTC; CDR3aa: CASSLGGRAYEQYF
v_gene: TRBV19; j_gene: TRBJ2-1; len: 14; d_gene: .; abundance: .; CDR3nt: TGTGCCAGTACGAGTGGGAGCCCCTACAATGAGCAGTTCTTC; CDR3aa: CASTSGSPYNEQFF
v_gene: TRBV5-1; j_gene: TRBJ1-1; len: 18; d_gene: .; abundance: .; CDR3nt: TGCGCCAGCAGCTTGGGATGGGCACAGGTCACCCCGAACACTGAAGCTTTCTTT; CDR3aa: CASSLGWAQVTPNTEAFF
v_gene: TRBV28; j_gene: TRBJ2-5; len: 15; d_gene: .; abundance: .; CDR3nt: TGTGCCAGCAGCACCCAATACAGGCCCCAAGAGACCCAGTACTTC; CDR3aa: CASSTQYRPQETQYF
v_gene: TRBV9; j_gene: TRBJ2-2; len: 19; d_gene: .; abundance: .; CDR3nt: TGTGCCAGCAGCGGAGGAGGGGGGAGGGACTATCGGATCCCCGGGGAGCTGTTTTTT; CDR3aa: CASSGGGGRDYRIPGELFF
v_gene: TRBV7-7; j_gene: TRBJ2-5; len: 15; d_gene: TRBD1; abundance: .; CDR3nt: TGTGCCAGCAGCCCAGACAGGGGGCTTAGGGAGACCCAGTACTTC; CDR3aa: CASSPDRGLRETQYF
v_gene: TRBV27; j_gene: TRBJ2-3; len: 15; d_gene: TRBD2; abundance: once; CDR3nt: TGTGCCACCCGTAAAAGCGGGAGGACCCCAGATACGCAGTATTTT; CDR3aa: CATRKSGRTPDTQYF
v_gene: TRBV2; j_gene: TRBJ2-2; len: 15; d_gene: TRBD2; abundance: .; CDR3nt: TGTGCCAGCAGTGGGCTAGCGGGACCCACCGGGGAGCTGTTTTTT; CDR3aa: CASSGLAGPTGELFF
v_gene: TRBV28; j_gene: TRBJ2-2; len: 15; d_gene: TRBD2; abundance: .; CDR3nt: TGTGCCAGCATGGCTAGCGGGAGATTCACCGGGGAGCTGTTTTTT; CDR3aa: CASMASGRFTGELFF
v_gene: TRBV4-3; j_gene: TRBJ2-5; len: 16; d_gene: TRBD2; abundance: .; CDR3nt: TGCGCCAGCAGCCGTCAGACTGGGACTAGCGGAGAGACCCAGTACTTC; CDR3aa: CASSRQTGTSGETQYF
v_gene: TRBV6-5; j_gene: TRBJ1-2; len: 13; d_gene: .; abundance: .; CDR3nt: TGTGCCAGCAGTTACCAGGGCTCCTATGGCTACACCTTC; CDR3aa: CASSYQGSYGYTF
v_gene: TRBV27; j_gene: TRBJ2-7; len: 14; d_gene: TRBD2; abundance: .; CDR3nt: TGTGCCCGCTCTATGGCGGGAGCTGCAAACGAGCAGTACTTC; CDR3aa: CARSMAGAANEQYF
v_gene: TRBV5-6; j_gene: TRBJ1-1; len: 16; d_gene: .; abundance: once; CDR3nt: TGTGCCAGCAGCCCGTACCTGGGACATACGAACACTGAAGCTTTCTTT; CDR3aa: CASSPYLGHTNTEAFF
v_gene: TRBV7-6; j_gene: TRBJ2-7; len: 11; d_gene: TRBD2; abundance: .; CDR3nt: TGTGCCAGCAGCGATCCGGGACTACCTCACTTC; CDR3aa: CASSDPGLPHF
v_gene: TRBV4-1; j_gene: TRBJ1-2; len: 14; d_gene: TRBD1; abundance: .; CDR3nt: TGCGCCAGCAGCGGCCGGGACAGGTACTCTGGCTACACCTTC; CDR3aa: CASSGRDRYSGYTF
v_gene: TRBV4-1; j_gene: TRBJ2-2; len: 16; d_gene: TRBD2; abundance: once; CDR3nt: TGCGCCAGCAGCCGTGGACTAGCGGGAGAGCCGTGGGAGCTGTTTTTT; CDR3aa: CASSRGLAGEPWELFF
v_gene: TRBV7-2; j_gene: TRBJ2-7; len: 14; d_gene: TRBD2; abundance: few; CDR3nt: TGTGCCAGCAGCTTTTGGGGGAGGGCATACGAGCAGTACTTC; CDR3aa: CASSFWGRAYEQYF
v_gene: TRBV7-9; j_gene: TRBJ1-2; len: 18; d_gene: .; abundance: .; CDR3nt: TGTGCCAGCAGCCAGACCCTTCCCCCCCAGGGAGGTAACTATGGCTACACCTTC; CDR3aa: CASSQTLPPQGGNYGYTF
v_gene: TRBV6-1; j_gene: TRBJ2-1; len: 13; d_gene: .; abundance: .; CDR3nt: TGTGCCAGCAGTGATACTTACTACAATGAGCAGTTCTTC; CDR3aa: CASSDTYYNEQFF
v_gene: TRBV4-3; j_gene: TRBJ2-7; len: 13; d_gene: .; abundance: once; CDR3nt: TGCGCCAGCAGCCAAATCCGGTTCTACGAGCAGTACTTC; CDR3aa: CASSQIRFYEQYF
v_gene: TRBV19; j_gene: TRBJ1-5; len: 14; d_gene: TRBD1; abundance: .; CDR3nt: TGTGCCAGTAGGCAGGGGACAGGGAAACAGCCCCAGCATTTT; CDR3aa: CASRQGTGKQPQHF
v_gene: TRBV10-3; j_gene: TRBJ1-3; len: 16; d_gene: .; abundance: once; CDR3nt: TGTGCCATCAGAGAAGGAGGAGGCAGCTCTGGAAACACCATATATTTT; CDR3aa: CAIREGGGSSGNTIYF
v_gene: TRBV5-6; j_gene: TRBJ2-1; len: 14; d_gene: .; abundance: .; CDR3nt: TGTGCCAGCAGCTTCCGGGGTTTGTGGAATGAGCAGTTCTTC; CDR3aa: CASSFRGLWNEQFF
v_gene: TRBV7-2; j_gene: TRBJ1-2; len: 16; d_gene: .; abundance: .; CDR3nt: TGTGCCAGCAGCCCCCCTACCTTTACGAGATTCTATGGCTACACCTTC; CDR3aa: CASSPPTFTRFYGYTF
v_gene: TRBV7-9; j_gene: TRBJ2-3; len: 17; d_gene: TRBD2; abundance: .; CDR3nt: TGTGCCAGCAGCTTTCCGACTAGCGGGCCTCGCACAGATACGCAGTATTTT; CDR3aa: CASSFPTSGPRTDTQYF
v_gene: TRBV15; j_gene: TRBJ2-3; len: 19; d_gene: TRBD1; abundance: once; CDR3nt: TGTGCCACCAGCAGAGCGGTTTCGGACAGGGCCTCTAGGGGAGATACGCAGTATTTT; CDR3aa: CATSRAVSDRASRGDTQYF
v_gene: TRBV15; j_gene: TRBJ2-7; len: 16; d_gene: TRBD1; abundance: .; CDR3nt: TGTGCCACCAGCAGTGTAATTACCGGGACAGGGAAGGAGCAGTACTTC; CDR3aa: CATSSVITGTGKEQYF
v_gene: TRBV7-3; j_gene: TRBJ1-2; len: 16; d_gene: TRBD1; abundance: .; CDR3nt: TGTGCCAGCAGCCTGGGGGGGCAGGGGGCAAACTATGGCTACACCTTC; CDR3aa: CASSLGGQGANYGYTF
v_gene: TRBV2; j_gene: TRBJ2-3; len: 14; d_gene: TRBD2; abundance: .; CDR3nt: TGTGCCAGCAGTGATCTAGCGGGGGCAGATACGCAGTATTTT; CDR3aa: CASSDLAGADTQYF
v_gene: TRBV5-4; j_gene: TRBJ2-1; len: 16; d_gene: TRBD2; abundance: once; CDR3nt: TGTGCCAGCAGCTCCTCAGCAGCGGGAGGGCAAGGTGAGCAGTTCTTC; CDR3aa: CASSSSAAGGQGEQFF
v_gene: TRBV5-6; j_gene: TRBJ1-1; len: 17; d_gene: .; abundance: .; CDR3nt: TGTGCCAGCAATTATAACCGGGTCTATCCTTTCTACGCTGAAGCTTTCTTT; CDR3aa: CASNYNRVYPFYAEAFF
v_gene: TRBV5-5; j_gene: TRBJ2-7; len: 15; d_gene: TRBD2; abundance: .; CDR3nt: TGTGCCAGCAGCTACTATACTAGCGGGGACTACGAGCAGTACTTC; CDR3aa: CASSYYTSGDYEQYF
v_gene: TRBV19; j_gene: TRBJ2-2; len: 15; d_gene: TRBD2; abundance: .; CDR3nt: TGTGCCAGTAGGGGACTAGCGGATAACACCGGGGAGCTGTTTTTT; CDR3aa: CASRGLADNTGELFF
v_gene: TRBV6-6; j_gene: TRBJ1-5; len: 14; d_gene: .; abundance: .; CDR3nt: TGTGCCAGCAGTTACTCACAGGGCAATCAGCCCCAGCATTTT; CDR3aa: CASSYSQGNQPQHF
v_gene: TRBV7-9; j_gene: TRBJ2-7; len: 14; d_gene: TRBD1; abundance: .; CDR3nt: TGTGCCAGCAGCTATTTGACAGGGGTCACGGAGCAGTACTTC; CDR3aa: CASSYLTGVTEQYF
v_gene: TRBV5-3; j_gene: TRBJ2-2; len: 17; d_gene: TRBD2; abundance: .; CDR3nt: TGTGCCAGAAGCCCTAGCGGGAGCCCCCTCAACACCGGGGAGCTGTTTTTT; CDR3aa: CARSPSGSPLNTGELFF
v_gene: TRBV6-5; j_gene: TRBJ2-1; len: 15; d_gene: .; abundance: .; CDR3nt: TGTGCCAGCAGTGTGACTAGTTATTCCTACAATGAGCAGTTCTTC; CDR3aa: CASSVTSYSYNEQFF
v_gene: TRBV5-1; j_gene: TRBJ2-3; len: 14; d_gene: .; abundance: .; CDR3nt: TGCGCCAGCAGCTTGGGAGTTTACTCAGATACGCAGTATTTT; CDR3aa: CASSLGVYSDTQYF
v_gene: TRBV28; j_gene: TRBJ2-5; len: 15; d_gene: .; abundance: .; CDR3nt: TGTGCCAGCAGTTTTGTGCAGGGAGGATTGGAGACCCAGTACTTC; CDR3aa: CASSFVQGGLETQYF
v_gene: TRBV6-6; j_gene: TRBJ2-3; len: 15; d_gene: TRBD2; abundance: .; CDR3nt: TGTGCCAGCAGTTACCCCCGGGAGGGCGAAGATACGCAGTATTTT; CDR3aa: CASSYPREGEDTQYF
v_gene: TRBV5-4; j_gene: TRBJ2-5; len: 12; d_gene: .; abundance: .; CDR3nt: TGTGCAGCTTCTGGGGGCGAGGAGACCCAGTACTTC; CDR3aa: CAASGGEETQYF
v_gene: TRBV28; j_gene: TRBJ1-5; len: 14; d_gene: TRBD1; abundance: .; CDR3nt: TGTGCCAGCAGGGGGGACAGGGAGGTTCAGCCCCAGCATTTT; CDR3aa: CASRGDREVQPQHF
v_gene: TRBV11-3; j_gene: TRBJ2-1; len: 15; d_gene: TRBD2; abundance: .; CDR3nt: TGTGCCAGCAGCTCGGGCGGGCTAGCGGGCAATGAGCAGTTCTTC; CDR3aa: CASSSGGLAGNEQFF
v_gene: TRBV5-8; j_gene: TRBJ2-5; len: 16; d_gene: .; abundance: .; CDR3nt: TGTGCCAGCAGCTTGGCCGGGGGAGCTGCAGGAGAGACCCAGTACTTC; CDR3aa: CASSLAGGAAGETQYF
v_gene: TRBV6-1; j_gene: TRBJ2-7; len: 14; d_gene: TRBD1; abundance: .; CDR3nt: TGTGCCAGCAGCCCCGGGACAGGGCCCTACGAGCAGTACTTC; CDR3aa: CASSPGTGPYEQYF
v_gene: TRBV1; j_gene: TRBJ2-7; len: 17; d_gene: .; abundance: once; CDR3nt: TGCACCAGCAGCCAAGATGGGGTGACGGGAGTAGGAGACGAGCAGTACTTC; CDR3aa: CTSSQDGVTGVGDEQYF
v_gene: TRBV6-1; j_gene: TRBJ2-7; len: 12; d_gene: .; abundance: .; CDR3nt: TGTGCCAGCAGAGGGAGCTCCTACGAGCAGTACTTC; CDR3aa: CASRGSSYEQYF
v_gene: TRBV5-4; j_gene: TRBJ2-7; len: 14; d_gene: TRBD1; abundance: once; CDR3nt: TGTGCCAGCAGCCCGGGACAGGAAAGGGCCGAGCAGTACTTC; CDR3aa: CASSPGQERAEQYF